This TCR beta chain appears in the sequencing data of a study of molecular identifiers for immune sequencing clone quantification. This clonotype has at least ten counts. The CDR3 runs 13 residues. Germline loops: CDR1 LGHNA, CDR2 YSLEER. Trimming shortened V by 0 bases and J by 10 bases, and 10 bases separated the two germline ends. As previously described, bulk TCR libraries were made using listed TCR primers. MiXCR was run by TCRdb on the PCR reads, yielding one entry per CDR3 protein. Of tens of thousands of distinct CDR3 sequences listed, 35% to 40% are singletons. The receptor's source is a human donor in good health. Some libraries in this study had Jurkat cell RNA spiked in. Sample: naive CD8+ T cells from blood, with Jurkat cell RNA spiked in. Subset described: FACS-sorted CD8+CD4-CCR7+CD45RA+ naive T cells. The rearrangement uses TRBV4-3 and TRBJ2-1; D gene unclear. This CDR3 is CASSQDPLGEQFF. The DNA of the CDR3 is TGCGCCAGCAGCCAAGATCCCCTGGGAGAGCAGTTCTTC.